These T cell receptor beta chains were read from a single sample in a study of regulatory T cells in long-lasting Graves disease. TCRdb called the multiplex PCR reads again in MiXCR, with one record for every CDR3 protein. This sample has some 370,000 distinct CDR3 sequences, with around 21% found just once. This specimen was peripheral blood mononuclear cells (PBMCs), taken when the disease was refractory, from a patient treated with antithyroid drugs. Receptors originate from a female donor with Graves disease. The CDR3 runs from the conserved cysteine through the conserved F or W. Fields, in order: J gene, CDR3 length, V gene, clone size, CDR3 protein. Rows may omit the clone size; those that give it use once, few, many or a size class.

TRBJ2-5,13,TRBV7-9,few,CASGTSGQETQYF
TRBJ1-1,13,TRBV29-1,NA,CSDQQGVDTEAFF
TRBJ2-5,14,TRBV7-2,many,CASSSPSVGETQYF
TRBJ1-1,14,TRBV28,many,CASTNRALNTEAFF
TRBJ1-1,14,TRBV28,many,CASTPGDRDTEAFF
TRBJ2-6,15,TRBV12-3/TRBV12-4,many,CASSLEGSGANVLTF
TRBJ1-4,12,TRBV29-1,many,CSVWGSGEKLFF
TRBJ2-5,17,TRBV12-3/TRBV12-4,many,CASSFRAGRAMRETQYF
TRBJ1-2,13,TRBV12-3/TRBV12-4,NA,CASSNQRYYGYTF
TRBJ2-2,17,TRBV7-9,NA,CASSLAPGGANTGELFF
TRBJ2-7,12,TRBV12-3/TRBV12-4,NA,CASSMGPNEQYF
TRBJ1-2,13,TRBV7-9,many,CASSRQGNYGYTF
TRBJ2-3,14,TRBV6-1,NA,CASSRTENTDTQYF
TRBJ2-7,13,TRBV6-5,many,CASSYGTGVEQYF
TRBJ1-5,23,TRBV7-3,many,CASSLKVRGGTGLNPGGNQPQHF
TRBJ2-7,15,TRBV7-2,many,CASTIAGRISYEQYF
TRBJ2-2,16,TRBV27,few,CASSNQGNLLAGELFF
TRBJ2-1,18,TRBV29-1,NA,CSAPDIPVGLAGGGRQFF
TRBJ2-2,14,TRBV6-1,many,CASSLQLNTGELFF
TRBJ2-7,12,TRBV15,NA,CATSNAGGEQYF
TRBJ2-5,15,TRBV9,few,CASSVGVASLETQYF
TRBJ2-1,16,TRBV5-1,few,CASSPWTSRSYNEQFF
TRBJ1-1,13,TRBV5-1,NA,CASSLNLRAEAFF
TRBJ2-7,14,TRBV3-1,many,CASTGWGTAYEQYF
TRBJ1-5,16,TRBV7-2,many,CASSLVADRPNQPQHF
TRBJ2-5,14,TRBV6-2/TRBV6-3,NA,CASRPGQGGETQYF
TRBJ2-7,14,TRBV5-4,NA,CASSFFGFSYEQYF
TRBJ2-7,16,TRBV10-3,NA,CAISEPPGVTSYEQYF
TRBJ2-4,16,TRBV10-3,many,CAISGEGILAKNIQYF
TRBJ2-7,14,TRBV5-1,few,CASRKQGPYREQYF
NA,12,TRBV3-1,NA,CASSQSTMEQFF
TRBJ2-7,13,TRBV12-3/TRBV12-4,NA,CASKLAGTGEQYF
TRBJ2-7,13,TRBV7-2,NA,CASSLARYYEQYF
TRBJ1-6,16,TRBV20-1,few,CSAKDLTGTGFSPLHF
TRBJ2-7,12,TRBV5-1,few,CASSLDAYEQYF
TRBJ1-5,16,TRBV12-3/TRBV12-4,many,CASSPFSGVGNQPQHF
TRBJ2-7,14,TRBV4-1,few,CASSQLRGTLEQYF
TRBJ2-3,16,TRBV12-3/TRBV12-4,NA,CASSFFRAGATNTQYF
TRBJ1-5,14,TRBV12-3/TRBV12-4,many,CASSLGLPGQPQHF
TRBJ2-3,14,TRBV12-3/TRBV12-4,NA,CASSLRGSADTQYF
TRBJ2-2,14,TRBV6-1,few,CASSETIDTGELFF
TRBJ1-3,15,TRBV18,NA,CASSLTGSTGNTIYF
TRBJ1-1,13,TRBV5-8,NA,CASSFRGFAEAFF
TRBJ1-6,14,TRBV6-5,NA,CASSSPDRYSPLHF
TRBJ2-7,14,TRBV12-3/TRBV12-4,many,CASTPSAEGYEQYF
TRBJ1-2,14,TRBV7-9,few,CASSLEMTNYGYTF
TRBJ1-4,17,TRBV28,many,CASSPGQGAPEGKKLFF
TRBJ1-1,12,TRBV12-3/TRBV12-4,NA,CASSLVGIEAFF
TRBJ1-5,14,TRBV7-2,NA,CASSWGGLGQPQHF
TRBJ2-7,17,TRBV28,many,CASSFISIGAGGIEQYF
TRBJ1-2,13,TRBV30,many,CAGSLGTVYGYTF
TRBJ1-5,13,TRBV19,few,CASGLLGNQPQHF